The 23 T cell receptor beta chains presented below share a single source sample, sequenced in a study of blood T cell repertoires in COVID-19. TCRdb's copy holds only in-frame clones and misses some; the assay was immunoSEQ multiplex PCR. This table has about 87,000 clones, around 87% appearing once. Sequenced sample: peripheral blood. Receptors were obtained from a man in his forties with acute or convalescent COVID-19.

This chain connects TRBV5-6 to TRBJ1-6, with a possible D match to TRBD1 (5 bases). The CDR3 sequence is 17 residues long. Germline-derived CDR1 and CDR2 are SGHDT and YYEEEE. V dropped 5 bases and J dropped 6 bases, with 21 bases sitting between them. As DNA, the CDR3 is TGTGCCAGCAGTTCGCACTTTCGGGGGACGGGTAATTCACCCCTCCACTTT. This sequence encodes CASSSHFRGTGNSPLHF. The whole variable domain, filled in from reference TRBV5-6 and TRBJ1-6, reads DAGVTQSPTHLIKTRGQQVTLRCSPKSGHDTVSWYQQALGQGPQFIFQYYEEEERQRGNFPDRFSGHQFPNYSSELNVNALLLGDSALYLCASSSHFRGTGNSPLHFGNGTRLTVT.

The chain joins TRBV9 to TRBJ2-3; D is unresolved. The V end was cut by 3 bases, the J end by 4 bases, with 6 bases between. CDR3 length: 12 residues. Germline V gene lookup returns CDR1 SGDLS and CDR2 YYNGEE. This CDR3 reads CASSALADTQYF. CDR3 nucleotides: TGTGCCAGCAGCGCCCTAGCAGATACGCAGTATTTT.

This chain connects TRBV7-9 to TRBJ1-4, with D maybe TRBD1 (5 bases). CDR1 and CDR2 from the germline V gene are SEHNR and FQNEAQ (reference sequence). This CDR3 contains 14 residues. The V and J ends lost 4 bases and 7 bases respectively, with 13 bases between them. The CDR3 region has the DNA TGTGCCAGCAGCTCGGGACTTGAGGTTGAAAAACTGTTTTTT. Its translation is CASSSGLEVEKLFF.

The chain combines TRBV3-1 (or the pseudogene TRBV3-2) with TRBJ1-2; D perhaps matches TRBD1 (6 bases). CDR1 LGHDT and CDR2 YNNKEL come from the germline V gene (reference sequence). The germline V and J ends were trimmed by 4 bases and 8 bases, with 11 bases remaining between them. This CDR3 is 12 amino acids long. As DNA, the CDR3 is TGTGCCAGCAGCCTAGGACAGACAGGCTACACCTTC. The encoded protein is CASSLGQTGYTF.

CDR3 sequence reads: CASRGTGTTEAFF. The CDR3 nucleotides read TGTGCCAGCAGGGGGACAGGGACCACTGAAGCTTTCTTT. The chain is built from TRBV27 and TRBJ1-1, with 9 bases aligning to TRBD1. The ends lost 6 bases at V and 4 bases at J; junction bases unmatched: 3. Germline V lookup: CDR1 MNHEY, CDR2 SMNVEV (reference sequence). The CDR3 consists of 13 residues.

V is TRBV5-1 and J is TRBJ2-7; D is ambiguous. This CDR3 contains 14 residues. Germline CDR1 SGHRS, CDR2 YFSETQ. V lost 2 bases, J lost 2 bases, and 11 bases lay in between. The CDR3, as DNA: TGCGCCAGCAGCTTCTCAGGATCTGCCTACGAGCAGTACTTC. As protein: CASSFSGSAYEQYF.

The chain carries TRBV5-5 and TRBJ1-2; 7 bases agree with TRBD1. The CDR3 length is 17 residues. Germline V gene lookup returns CDR1 SGHKS and CDR2 YYEKEE (reference sequence). Trimming took 3 bases from V and 4 from J; bases not matched to a gene: 15. The CDR3: CASSSGPSSWDSYGYTF. The CDR3 region has the DNA TGTGCCAGCAGCTCGGGTCCCTCCTCGTGGGACAGCTATGGCTACACCTTC.

The chain is built from TRBV11-2 and TRBJ1-1, with D possibly TRBD1 on 5 matching bases. Germline V lookup: CDR1 SGHAT, CDR2 FQNNGV. V lost 0 bases to trimming and J lost 6 bases, with 14 bases between them. There are 15 residues in the CDR3. The CDR3, as DNA: TGTGCCAGCAGCTTAGATGGCGGGGCAGAGGCTGAAGCTTTCTTT. Residues: CASSLDGGAEAEAFF.

The genes are TRBV14 and TRBJ2-5; D might be TRBD1 (5 bases). V gave up 2 bases and J gave up 5 bases, with 15 bases separating them. The CDR3 sequence is 15 residues long. CDR1 and CDR2 from the germline V gene are SGHDN and FVKESK. Here the CDR3 reads CASSQWTPHVETQYF. DNA for the CDR3: TGTGCCAGCAGCCAATGGACACCCCATGTCGAGACCCAGTACTTC. The full variable domain, with the rest looked up from reference TRBV14 and TRBJ2-5, is EAGVTQFPSHSVIEKGQTVTLRCDPISGHDNLYWYRRVMGKEIKFLLHFVKESKQDESGMPNNRFLAERTGGTYSTLKVQPAELEDSGVYFCASSQWTPHVETQYFGPGTRLLVL.

The chain has TRBV5-3 and TRBJ1-1, with TRBD1 as a possible D gene (5 bases). Being an ORF, TRBV5-3 has a function that is uncertain. Trimming left V 3 bases short and J 2 bases short, with 14 bases between. The CDR3 totals 15 residues. CDR3: CARSSRDRRNTEAFF. The CDR3 DNA sequence: TGTGCCAGAAGCTCGCGGGACCGCCGTAACACTGAAGCTTTCTTT.

V and J are TRBV7-9 and TRBJ2-5, with D unresolved. Germline assignment: CDR1 SEHNR and CDR2 FQNEAQ (reference sequence). The CDR3 length is 13 residues. The V and J ends lost 3 bases and 5 bases respectively, with 10 bases between them. CDR3 bases: TGTGCCAGCAGCTTTGGCAGTTGGGAGACCCAGTACTTC. Translation: CASSFGSWETQYF. The full variable domain, with the rest looked up from reference TRBV7-9 and TRBJ2-5, is DTGVSQNPRHKITKRGQNVTFRCDPISEHNRLYWYRQTLGQGPEFLTYFQNEAQLEKSRLLSDRFSAERPKGSFSTLEIQRTEQGDSAMYLCASSFGSWETQYFGPGTRLLVL.

This clone was picked up one time. This chain uses TRBV11-2 with TRBJ2-7; 8 nucleotides line up with TRBD2. CDR3 size: 18 residues. Germline CDR1 and CDR2: SGHAT and FQNNGV. The trim removed 2 bases at V and 1 base at J, leaving 13 bases unmatched. The CDR3 DNA is TGTGCCAGCAGCTTATCTGAATGGCGGGGGGCCCAATCCTACGAGCAGTACTTC. This sequence encodes CASSLSEWRGAQSYEQYF.

This clone showed up just once. The rearrangement joins TRBV19 to TRBJ1-2; 7 nucleotides agree with TRBD1. Germline V lookup: CDR1 LNHDA, CDR2 SQIVND (reference sequence). V was clipped by 1 base and J by 8 bases; unmatched bases: 13. The CDR3 has 16 residues. The chain's CDR3 is CASSIGGDSSLSGYTF. The CDR3 DNA reads as TGTGCCAGTAGTATAGGTGGGGACAGTAGTCTCTCAGGCTACACCTTC.

J is TRBJ2-1 and V is TRBV20-1; D unresolved. CDR1 and CDR2 from the germline V gene are DFQATT and SNEGSKA (reference sequence). Between the trimmed V and J ends, which lost 4 bases and 5 bases, there was a span of 6 bases. This CDR3 region has 11 residues. CDR3: CSAKANNEQFF. DNA for the CDR3: TGCAGTGCTAAAGCCAACAATGAGCAGTTCTTC.

The genes are TRBV19 and TRBJ2-1; a weak D match, TRBD2 (6 bases). Trimming removed 2 bases at V and 5 bases at J, with 13 bases between. This CDR3 is 15 amino acids long. Germline V gene sequence: CDR1 LNHDA, CDR2 SQIVND (reference sequence). The CDR3: CASSISSGGNNEQFF. Here the CDR3 DNA reads TGTGCCAGTAGTATATCCAGCGGAGGGAACAATGAGCAGTTCTTC.

The J gene is TRBJ2-7, the V gene TRBV24-1; D is undetermined. V was clipped by 4 bases and J by 3 bases, with 9 bases between them. Germline CDR1 reads KGHDR; CDR2 reads SFDVKD. The CDR3 runs to 13 residues. The CDR3 sequence is CATSDPTRYEQYF. As DNA, the CDR3 is TGTGCCACCAGTGACCCGACACGCTACGAGCAGTACTTC.

V and J are TRBV5-1 and TRBJ2-7, with 8 nucleotides matching TRBD1. Germline lookup yields CDR1 SGHRS and CDR2 YFSETQ. Trimming removed 0 bases from V and 3 bases from J; junction bases left unmatched: 8. The CDR3 extends over 16 amino acids. CDR3 nucleotide sequence: TGCGCCAGCAGCTTGGTCCCGACAGGGGTTTACTACGAGCAGTACTTC. It yields the protein CASSLVPTGVYYEQYF. Looking up the rest from reference TRBV5-1 and TRBJ2-7 gives the full variable domain: KAGVTQTPRYLIKTRGQQVTLSCSPISGHRSVSWYQQTPGQGLQFLFEYFSETQRNKGNFPGRFSGRQFSNSRSEMNVSTLELGDSALYLCASSLVPTGVYYEQYFGPGTRLTVT.

The chain combines TRBV28 with TRBJ1-1; tentative D call: TRBD1 (6 bases). Trimming stripped 6 bases from V and 12 bases from J, with 14 bases between. Germline CDR1 is MDHEN and CDR2 is SYDVKM. The CDR3 sequence is 11 residues long. The CDR3 sequence is CASRSDRGPFF. The CDR3 DNA is TGTGCCAGCAGATCGGACAGAGGGCCTTTCTTT.

This sequence joins TRBV5-1 and TRBJ2-5; no clear D gene. The CDR3 has 15 residues. Germline V gene lookup returns CDR1 SGHRS and CDR2 YFSETQ. Trimming cost V 1 base and J 5 bases, with 15 bases left between them. CDR3 nucleotides: TGCGCCAGCAGCTTGAACGTAGTCACTGGTGAGACCCAGTACTTC. Its protein product is CASSLNVVTGETQYF.

The CDR3 here is CASSKGSSSYNEQFF. In DNA form, the CDR3 reads TGTGCCAGTTCCAAGGGGTCGAGCTCCTACAATGAGCAGTTCTTC. The chain has TRBV6-5 and TRBJ2-1; D is perhaps TRBD1 (5 bases). Germline assignment: CDR1 MNHEY and CDR2 SVGAGI. Trimming removed 9 bases at V and 0 bases at J, with 15 bases between. The CDR3 extends over 15 amino acids.

V usage is TRBV2 and J usage is TRBJ2-7; TRBD1 agrees at 10 bases. CDR3 length: 15 residues. In germline, CDR1 is SNHLY, CDR2 FYNNEI. V lost 6 bases and J lost 5; bases outside the gene matches: 10. The CDR3 is CASSGEWDRGHEQYF. CDR3 in DNA: TGTGCCAGCAGCGGAGAATGGGACAGGGGCCACGAGCAGTACTTC.

This clone was seen a handful of times. J is TRBJ2-1 and V is TRBV7-9, with D perhaps TRBD2 (7 bases). From germline, CDR1 is SEHNR and CDR2 FQNEAQ (reference sequence). V lost 7 bases and J lost 1, with 23 bases in between. This CDR3 spans 18 amino acids. The chain's CDR3 is CASTLPGGAGRSYNEQFF. The DNA for the CDR3 is TGTGCCAGCACCCTCCCGGGGGGCGCCGGCAGGTCCTACAATGAGCAGTTCTTC.

The chain couples TRBV6-5 to TRBJ1-1; TRBD1 aligns across 7 bases. This CDR3 region has 13 residues. Germline lookup yields CDR1 MNHEY and CDR2 SVGAGI. Germline trimming cut 7 bases from V and 11 bases from J; bases unmatched to any gene: 13. The CDR3 DNA is TGTGCCAGCATGTCCTCAGGGGGATTTTGGGCTTTCTTT. Translation gives CASMSSGGFWAFF.